The TCR beta chain under discussion was sequenced for a study of vaccination and CD4 T cells after COVID-19. Study-level information: Four females and six males made up the convalescents, two of whom were Hispanic. Overlapping peptides of the spike proteins of SARS-CoV-2, HCoV-NL63, HCoV-OC43 and HCoV-229E were used for cell stimulation.

Germline V gives CDR1 DFQATT, CDR2 SNEGSKA (reference sequence). This CDR3 contains 14 residues. V was trimmed by 0 bases and J by 4 bases, leaving 13 bases between them. The table lists this clonotype with a few counts. What it binds is not known. The treatment is: roughly 10-day PBMC culture with coronavirus spike peptide pools or control peptides (ViraFEST assay). Negative selection isolated the CD4+ T cells once the cells had been cultured for approximately ten days. Sequencing of cultured CD4+ T cell DNA used the Oncomine TCR Beta short-read assay. MiXCR was run by TCRdb on the PCR reads, yielding one entry per CDR3 protein. The sample lists 17,000 or so distinct CDR3 sequences, under 45% occurring once.

The sequence was collected from a human donor who had recovered from COVID-19. Material: CD4+ T cells from blood, cultured in vitro, obtained before SARS-CoV-2 vaccination. This chain connects TRBV20-1 to TRBJ2-7; D is possibly TRBD1 or TRBD2 (5 bases each). CDR3 sequence: CSARENGGSYEQYF. The CDR3 DNA reads TGCAGTGCTAGAGAGAATGGGGGTTCGTACGAGCAGTACTTC.